A single sample gave rise to the 7 T cell receptor beta chains below, sequenced in a study of OX40 agonist ivuxolimab in advanced cancers. The table came from immunoSEQ multiplex PCR; TCRdb's copy has only in-frame clones and leaves some out. The table shows about 37,000 clones, with around 85% occurring only once. The specimen comprised CD4+ or CD8+ T cells sorted from blood, sampled in a trial of the OX40 agonist ivuxolimab. These receptors were obtained from an adult with an advanced solid tumor such as melanoma, head and neck, liver or kidney cancer.

The CDR3 reads CASKLAVRNTQYF. The CDR3 DNA is TGTGCCAGCAAACTAGCGGTCAGGAATACGCAGTATTTT. The chain employs TRBV6-5 and TRBJ2-3, with TRBD2 identical over 8 bases. Germline CDR1 MNHEY, CDR2 SVGAGI. The V and J ends lost 7 bases and 7 bases, in that order; junction bases with no gene match: 7. This CDR3 has 13 residues.

The V and J genes are TRBV9 and TRBJ2-7; a weak D match, TRBD1 (6 bases). The CDR3 is 14 amino acids. Germline lookup yields CDR1 SGDLS and CDR2 YYNGEE. Trimming removed 3 bases at V and 2 bases at J, with 12 bases between. The CDR3, as DNA: TGTGCCAGCAGCGGGGGGCCTAGCCCCTACGAGCAGTACTTC. Protein sequence: CASSGGPSPYEQYF.

V gene TRBV4-1 combines with J gene TRBJ1-5; tentatively, D is TRBD1 (5 bases). The germline gives CDR1 MGHRA, CDR2 YSYEKL. CDR3 size: 15 residues. V dropped 0 bases and J dropped 6 bases, with 12 bases sitting between them. The CDR3 DNA follows: TGCGCCAGCAGCCAAGAAGGAAGGGGTAGTCAGCCCCAGCATTTT. Its protein product is CASSQEGRGSQPQHF.

The V call is TRBV11-2, the J call TRBJ2-7; D could derive from TRBD1 or TRBD2 (5 bases each). V shed 5 bases and J shed 4 bases, with 21 bases lying between them. CDR3 length equals 16 residues. The germline gives CDR1 SGHAT, CDR2 FQNNGV. The CDR3 loop reads CASSISGHIGGYEQYF. CDR3 coding DNA: TGTGCCAGCAGCATCTCGGGGCACATCGGTGGGTACGAGCAGTACTTC.

The chain recombines TRBV6-5 with TRBJ1-2; no clear D. Germline-derived CDR1 and CDR2 are MNHEY and SVGAGI. V shed 5 bases and J shed 2 bases, with 12 bases lying between them. The CDR3 loop spans 14 amino acids. CDR3 DNA sequence: TGTGCCAGCAGTCCCACTGGCGGGAACTATGGCTACACCTTC. Amino acids: CASSPTGGNYGYTF.

This clone was detected a few times. The gene calls are TRBV10-2 and TRBJ2-7; D is undetermined. V dropped 4 bases and J dropped 1 base, with 5 bases sitting between them. Germline CDR1 reads WSHSY; CDR2 reads SAAADI. This CDR3 region has 12 residues. CDR3 protein: CASSGESYEQYF. The CDR3 coding sequence is TGCGCCAGCAGTGGGGAATCCTACGAGCAGTACTTC.

This rearrangement joins TRBV11-3 to TRBJ2-5; 12 bases agree with TRBD1. Germline V CDR1 and CDR2: SGHNT, YENEEA. This CDR3 contains 17 residues. With 1 base clipped from V and 4 bases from J, the junction kept 7 bases outside the gene matches. CDR3 sequence (DNA): TGTGCCAGCAGCTTAGGAGGGACAGGGGGCGTGCGAGAGACCCAGTACTTC. Protein sequence: CASSLGGTGGVRETQYF. The variable domain in full, completed from reference TRBV11-3 and TRBJ2-5, reads EAGVVQSPRYKIIEKKQPVAFWCNPISGHNTLYWYLQNLGQGPELLIRYENEEAVDDSQLPKDRFSAERLKGVDSTLKIQPAELGDSAVYLCASSLGGTGGVRETQYFGPGTRLLVL.